A selection of T cell receptor beta chains follows, all from one sample in a study of beta chain features in type 1 diabetes. Method: immunoSEQ multiplex PCR; TCRdb's copy keeps in-frame clones and lacks some. Here the sample spans approximately 60,000 clones, about 50% being singletons. Material for sequencing was Tregs from blood. The receptors were sampled from a woman in her forties with type 1 diabetes. Both conserved end residues are part of each CDR3. D genes are given only for firm matches. Clone sizes are given selectively: once, few, many, or a class where the clone is expanded.

CDR3aa: CASSQGNRGTGELFF; CDR3nt: TGTGCCAGCAGCCAAGGGAACAGGGGCACCGGGGAGCTGTTTTTT; v_gene: TRBV4-2; j_gene: TRBJ2-2; d_gene: TRBD1; abundance: -
CDR3aa: CASMAGPYNSPLHF; CDR3nt: TGTGCCAGCATGGCGGGGCCTTATAATTCACCCCTCCACTTT; v_gene: TRBV6-6; j_gene: TRBJ1-6; d_gene: -; abundance: few
CDR3aa: CASTSLGRGLNQPQHF; CDR3nt: TGTGCCAGCACCTCCCTGGGCAGGGGTCTCAATCAGCCCCAGCATTTT; v_gene: TRBV28; j_gene: TRBJ1-5; d_gene: -; abundance: -
CDR3aa: CASSRDRTGSTDTQYF; CDR3nt: TGCGCCAGCAGCCGAGATAGGACGGGAAGCACAGATACGCAGTATTTT; v_gene: TRBV5-1; j_gene: TRBJ2-3; d_gene: -; abundance: -
CDR3aa: CASSQTGTSGRETQYF; CDR3nt: TGTGCCAGCAGCCAAACCGGGACTAGCGGGAGGGAGACCCAGTACTTC; v_gene: TRBV7-2; j_gene: TRBJ2-5; d_gene: TRBD2; abundance: -
CDR3aa: CASSSGAGTGPYEQYF; CDR3nt: TGCGCCAGCAGCTCCGGCGCGGGGACAGGGCCTTACGAGCAGTACTTC; v_gene: TRBV5-1; j_gene: TRBJ2-7; d_gene: TRBD1; abundance: few
CDR3aa: CASMGSARSAFF; CDR3nt: TGTGCCAGCATGGGTTCCGCCAGGTCAGCTTTCTTT; v_gene: TRBV28; j_gene: TRBJ1-1; d_gene: -; abundance: -
CDR3aa: CASSLVQGNTEAFF; CDR3nt: TGTGCCAGCAGCTTAGTACAGGGCAATACTGAAGCTTTCTTT; v_gene: TRBV7-6; j_gene: TRBJ1-1; d_gene: -; abundance: -
CDR3aa: CASSPSTDTQYF; CDR3nt: TGTGCCAGCAGTCCTAGCACAGATACGCAGTATTTT; v_gene: TRBV2; j_gene: TRBJ2-3; d_gene: -; abundance: -
CDR3aa: CASSPGIMGDTQYF; CDR3nt: TGCGCCAGCAGCCCAGGGATAATGGGAGATACGCAGTATTTT; v_gene: TRBV4-1; j_gene: TRBJ2-3; d_gene: -; abundance: few
CDR3aa: CASSLGFARGGVETQYF; CDR3nt: TGTGCCAGCAGCTTAGGGTTCGCGCGGGGGGGTGTAGAGACCCAGTACTTC; v_gene: TRBV11-2; j_gene: TRBJ2-5; d_gene: TRBD2; abundance: -
CDR3aa: CASSKSRDTGELFF; CDR3nt: TGTGCCAGCAGTAAGAGCCGAGACACCGGGGAGCTGTTTTTT; v_gene: TRBV6-6; j_gene: TRBJ2-2; d_gene: -; abundance: -
CDR3aa: CASSQYSQLNYGYTF; CDR3nt: TGCGCCAGCAGCCAATATTCACAGTTGAACTATGGCTACACCTTC; v_gene: TRBV4-3; j_gene: TRBJ1-2; d_gene: -; abundance: once
CDR3aa: CSVAGQTNTEAFF; CDR3nt: TGCAGCGTTGCGGGACAGACGAACACTGAAGCTTTCTTT; v_gene: TRBV29-1; j_gene: TRBJ1-1; d_gene: TRBD1; abundance: -
CDR3aa: CASSLRQGPTMNTEAFF; CDR3nt: TGTGCCAGCAGCTTACGACAGGGTCCAACTATGAACACTGAAGCTTTCTTT; v_gene: TRBV11-2; j_gene: TRBJ1-1; d_gene: TRBD1; abundance: few
CDR3aa: CATSSYDRDYGYTF; CDR3nt: TGTGCCACCAGCAGTTATGACAGGGACTATGGCTACACCTTC; v_gene: TRBV15; j_gene: TRBJ1-2; d_gene: TRBD1; abundance: -
CDR3aa: CASSMDQGAGANVLTF; CDR3nt: TGTGCCAGTAGTATGGACCAGGGGGCTGGGGCCAACGTCCTGACTTTC; v_gene: TRBV19; j_gene: TRBJ2-6; d_gene: TRBD1; abundance: -
CDR3aa: CASSQGQGEETQYF; CDR3nt: TGCGCCAGCAGCCAGGGACAAGGGGAAGAGACCCAGTACTTC; v_gene: TRBV4-3; j_gene: TRBJ2-5; d_gene: -; abundance: few
CDR3aa: CASSPTGTRVYNEQFF; CDR3nt: TGTGCCAGCAGCCCTACGGGGACAAGGGTCTACAATGAGCAGTTCTTC; v_gene: TRBV7-6; j_gene: TRBJ2-1; d_gene: -; abundance: -
CDR3aa: CASRIPGGVVNGYTF; CDR3nt: TGTGCCAGCAGAATACCAGGGGGCGTCGTGAATGGCTACACCTTC; v_gene: TRBV5-8; j_gene: TRBJ1-2; d_gene: TRBD1; abundance: once
CDR3aa: CASSPRAGGYTF; CDR3nt: TGTGCCAGCAGCCCGCGGGCCGGTGGCTACACCTTC; v_gene: TRBV7-9; j_gene: TRBJ1-2; d_gene: -; abundance: -
CDR3aa: CASSGLQGKNSPLHF; CDR3nt: TGTGCCAGCAGTGGACTCCAGGGGAAAAATTCACCCCTCCACTTT; v_gene: TRBV25-1; j_gene: TRBJ1-6; d_gene: -; abundance: -
CDR3aa: CASSLGAPDEQYF; CDR3nt: TGTGCCAGCTCACTGGGGGCCCCGGACGAGCAGTACTTC; v_gene: TRBV18; j_gene: TRBJ2-7; d_gene: -; abundance: -
CDR3aa: CSVAGTLGNTIYF; CDR3nt: TGCAGCGTTGCCGGGACTCTCGGAAACACCATATATTTT; v_gene: TRBV29-1; j_gene: TRBJ1-3; d_gene: -; abundance: -
CDR3aa: CASSQTGVEQYF; CDR3nt: TGTGCCAGCAGCCAAACAGGGGTCGAGCAGTACTTC; v_gene: TRBV14; j_gene: TRBJ2-7; d_gene: TRBD1; abundance: few
CDR3aa: CASSTSGGEGTEAFF; CDR3nt: TGCGCCAGCAGCACGTCAGGGGGAGAGGGCACTGAAGCTTTCTTT; v_gene: TRBV5-1; j_gene: TRBJ1-1; d_gene: TRBD1; abundance: -
CDR3aa: CASNRLAGVPYNEQFF; CDR3nt: TGTGCCAGCAACCGACTAGCGGGAGTCCCCTACAATGAGCAGTTCTTC; v_gene: TRBV11-2; j_gene: TRBJ2-1; d_gene: TRBD2; abundance: once
CDR3aa: CASKRGPLGNQPQHF; CDR3nt: TGTGCCAGCAAGAGGGGGCCTTTGGGCAATCAGCCCCAGCATTTT; v_gene: TRBV6-4; j_gene: TRBJ1-5; d_gene: TRBD1; abundance: few
CDR3aa: CASSLDRAYEQYF; CDR3nt: TGTGCCAGCAGTTTGGACAGGGCCTACGAGCAGTACTTC; v_gene: TRBV6-1; j_gene: TRBJ2-7; d_gene: TRBD1; abundance: -
CDR3aa: CATRRGGGDQETQYF; CDR3nt: TGTGCCACTCGGAGGGGCGGGGGGGACCAAGAGACCCAGTACTTC; v_gene: TRBV7-9; j_gene: TRBJ2-5; d_gene: TRBD2; abundance: medium-sized
CDR3aa: CASSPSGTSGAKDTQYF; CDR3nt: TGTGCCAGCAGCCCAAGTGGGACTAGCGGGGCGAAAGATACGCAGTATTTT; v_gene: TRBV5-6; j_gene: TRBJ2-3; d_gene: TRBD2; abundance: few
CDR3aa: CASSQVPGRDYGYTF; CDR3nt: TGCGCCAGCAGCCAAGTCCCGGGGAGAGACTATGGCTACACCTTC; v_gene: TRBV4-3; j_gene: TRBJ1-2; d_gene: -; abundance: -